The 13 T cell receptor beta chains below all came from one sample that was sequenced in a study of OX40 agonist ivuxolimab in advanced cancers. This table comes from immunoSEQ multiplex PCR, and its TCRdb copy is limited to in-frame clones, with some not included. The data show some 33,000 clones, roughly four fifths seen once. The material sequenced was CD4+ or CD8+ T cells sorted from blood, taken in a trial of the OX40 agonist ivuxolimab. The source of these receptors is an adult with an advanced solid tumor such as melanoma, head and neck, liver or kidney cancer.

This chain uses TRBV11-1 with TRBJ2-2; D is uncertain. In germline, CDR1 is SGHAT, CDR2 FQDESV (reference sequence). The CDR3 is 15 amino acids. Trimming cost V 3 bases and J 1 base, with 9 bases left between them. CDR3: CASSFITGNTGELFF. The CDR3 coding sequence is TGTGCCAGCAGCTTTATTACTGGGAACACCGGGGAGCTGTTTTTT.

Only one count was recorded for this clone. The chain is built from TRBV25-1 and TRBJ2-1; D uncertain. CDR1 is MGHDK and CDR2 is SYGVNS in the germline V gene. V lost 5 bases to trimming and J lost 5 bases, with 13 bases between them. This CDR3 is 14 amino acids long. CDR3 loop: CASSQNTQDNEQFF. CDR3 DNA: TGTGCCAGCAGTCAAAACACCCAGGACAATGAGCAGTTCTTC.

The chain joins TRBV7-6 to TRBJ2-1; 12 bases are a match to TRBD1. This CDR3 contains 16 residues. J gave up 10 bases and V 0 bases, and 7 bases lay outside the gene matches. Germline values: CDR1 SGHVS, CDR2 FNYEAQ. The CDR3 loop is CASSLAPGQGAGEQFF. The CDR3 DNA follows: TGTGCCAGCAGCTTAGCTCCGGGACAGGGGGCCGGGGAGCAGTTCTTC.

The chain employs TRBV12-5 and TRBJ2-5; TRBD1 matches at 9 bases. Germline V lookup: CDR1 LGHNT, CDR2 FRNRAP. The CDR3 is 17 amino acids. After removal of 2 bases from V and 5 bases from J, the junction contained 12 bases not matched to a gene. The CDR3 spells CASGLTSATGGRETQYF. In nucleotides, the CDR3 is TGTGCTAGTGGTTTGACATCCGCGACAGGGGGTCGGGAGACCCAGTACTTC.

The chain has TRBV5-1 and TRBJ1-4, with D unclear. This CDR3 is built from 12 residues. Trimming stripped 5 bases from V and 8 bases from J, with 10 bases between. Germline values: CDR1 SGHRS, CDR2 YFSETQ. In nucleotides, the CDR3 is TGCGCCAGCAGGGGTGGGAGCGAAAAACTGTTTTTT. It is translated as CASRGGSEKLFF.

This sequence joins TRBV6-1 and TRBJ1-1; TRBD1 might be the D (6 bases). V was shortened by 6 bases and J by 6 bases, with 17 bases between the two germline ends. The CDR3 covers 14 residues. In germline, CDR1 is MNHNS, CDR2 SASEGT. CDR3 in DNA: TGTGCCAGCAGCTTTGGGACAAAACCAGCTGAAGCTTTCTTT. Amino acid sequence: CASSFGTKPAEAFF.

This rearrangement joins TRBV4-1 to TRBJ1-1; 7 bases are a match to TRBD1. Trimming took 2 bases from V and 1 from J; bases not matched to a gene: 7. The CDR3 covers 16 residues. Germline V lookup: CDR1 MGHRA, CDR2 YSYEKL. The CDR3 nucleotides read TGCGCCAGCAGCCAATTAACCGGGACAGAGAACACTGAAGCTTTCTTT. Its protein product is CASSQLTGTENTEAFF.

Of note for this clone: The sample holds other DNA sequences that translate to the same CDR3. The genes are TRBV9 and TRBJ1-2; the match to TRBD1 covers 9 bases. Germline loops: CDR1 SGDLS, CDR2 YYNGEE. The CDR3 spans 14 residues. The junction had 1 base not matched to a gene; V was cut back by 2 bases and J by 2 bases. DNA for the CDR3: TGTGCCAGCAGCGTGGGACAGGGCAACTATGGCTACACCTTC. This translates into CASSVGQGNYGYTF.

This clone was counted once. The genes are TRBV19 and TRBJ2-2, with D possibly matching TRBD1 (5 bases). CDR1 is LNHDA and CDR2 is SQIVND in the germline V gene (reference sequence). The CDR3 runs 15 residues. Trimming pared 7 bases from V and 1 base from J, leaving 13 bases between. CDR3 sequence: CASTSRGRNTGELFF. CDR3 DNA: TGTGCCAGTACTTCAAGGGGCAGGAACACCGGGGAGCTGTTTTTT.

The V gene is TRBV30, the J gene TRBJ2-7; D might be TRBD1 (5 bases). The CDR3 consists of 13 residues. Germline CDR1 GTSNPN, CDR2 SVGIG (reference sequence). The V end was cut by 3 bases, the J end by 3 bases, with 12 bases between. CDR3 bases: TGTGCCTGGAGCCAGGGTCAGTTCTACGAGCAGTACGTC. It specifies CAWSQGQFYEQYV.

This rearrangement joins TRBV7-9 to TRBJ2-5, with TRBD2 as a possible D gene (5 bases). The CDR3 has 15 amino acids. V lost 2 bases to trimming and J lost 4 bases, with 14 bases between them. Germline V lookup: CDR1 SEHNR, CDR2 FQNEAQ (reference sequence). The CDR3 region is CASSLSLRGRETQYF. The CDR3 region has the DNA TGTGCCAGCAGCTTATCCCTCCGGGGAAGAGAGACCCAGTACTTC. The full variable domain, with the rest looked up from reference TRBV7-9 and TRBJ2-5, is DTGVSQNPRHKITKRGQNVTFRCDPISEHNRLYWYRQTLGQGPEFLTYFQNEAQLEKSRLLSDRFSAERPKGSFSTLEIQRTEQGDSAMYLCASSLSLRGRETQYFGPGTRLLVL.

The CDR3 DNA reads as TGTGCCAGCAGCTTTGGGACAGGGGGCACTGAAGCTTTCTTT. Protein: CASSFGTGGTEAFF. This chain links TRBV5-8 with TRBJ1-1; 11 bases line up with TRBD1. The V gene end was trimmed by 2 bases and the J gene end by 4 bases; junction bases not matched to a gene: 1. The CDR3 is made up of 14 amino acids. Germline CDR1 is SGHTS and CDR2 is YDEGEE.

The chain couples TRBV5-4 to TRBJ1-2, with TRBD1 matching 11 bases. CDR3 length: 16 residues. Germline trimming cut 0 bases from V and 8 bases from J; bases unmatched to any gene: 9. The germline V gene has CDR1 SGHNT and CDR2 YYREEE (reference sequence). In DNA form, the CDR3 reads TGTGCCAGCAGCTTGGCCGTCGGGACAGGGGGGAAGGGCTACACCTTC. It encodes CASSLAVGTGGKGYTF.